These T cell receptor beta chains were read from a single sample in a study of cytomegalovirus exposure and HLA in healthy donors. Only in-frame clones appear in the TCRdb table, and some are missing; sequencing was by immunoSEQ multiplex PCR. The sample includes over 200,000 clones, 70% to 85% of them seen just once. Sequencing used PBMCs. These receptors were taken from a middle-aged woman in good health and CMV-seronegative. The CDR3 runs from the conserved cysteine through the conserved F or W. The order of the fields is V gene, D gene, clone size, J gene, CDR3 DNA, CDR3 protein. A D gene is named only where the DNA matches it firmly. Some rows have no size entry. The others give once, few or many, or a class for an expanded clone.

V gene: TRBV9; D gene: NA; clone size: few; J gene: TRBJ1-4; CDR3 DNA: TGTGCCAGCAGCGTAGGGGAGGGAGTAAAACTGTTTTTT; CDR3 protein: CASSVGEGVKLFF
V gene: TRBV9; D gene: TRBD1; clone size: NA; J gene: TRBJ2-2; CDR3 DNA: TGTGCCAGCAGTCATTCTCAGGGGGCAAGGGCCGGGGAGCTGTTTTTT; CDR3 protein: CASSHSQGARAGELFF
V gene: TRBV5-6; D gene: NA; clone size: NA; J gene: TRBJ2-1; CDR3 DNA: TGTGCCAGCAGCTTACTAGTTTCCTACAATGAGCAGTTCTTC; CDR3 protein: CASSLLVSYNEQFF
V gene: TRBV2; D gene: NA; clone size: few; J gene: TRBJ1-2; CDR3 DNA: TGTGCCATCCGGGACACCAACTACTATGGCTACACCTTC; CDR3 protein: CAIRDTNYYGYTF
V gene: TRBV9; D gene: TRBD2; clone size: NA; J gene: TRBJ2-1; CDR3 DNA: TGTGCCAGCAGCGTACTAGCGGGCCCCTACAATGAGCAGTTCTTC; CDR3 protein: CASSVLAGPYNEQFF
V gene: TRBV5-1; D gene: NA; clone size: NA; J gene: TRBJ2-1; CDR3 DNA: TGCGCCAGCAGAGGGGGGGGACTACAGACCTACAATGAGCAGTTCTTC; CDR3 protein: CASRGGGLQTYNEQFF
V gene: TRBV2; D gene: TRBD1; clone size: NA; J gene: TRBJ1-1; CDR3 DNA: TGTGCCAGCAGTCCCACAGGGGGATGGAGAGCTTTCTTT; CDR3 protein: CASSPTGGWRAFF
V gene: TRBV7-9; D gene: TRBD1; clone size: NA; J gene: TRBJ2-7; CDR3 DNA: TGTGCCAGCAGCCCCATCCCGGGACAGGGTGTCGAGCAGTACTTC; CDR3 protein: CASSPIPGQGVEQYF
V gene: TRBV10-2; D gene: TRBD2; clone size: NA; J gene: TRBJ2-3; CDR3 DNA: TGCGCCAGCAGTCTCGGACTAGCGGGGGGGACCACAGATACGCAGTATTTT; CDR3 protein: CASSLGLAGGTTDTQYF
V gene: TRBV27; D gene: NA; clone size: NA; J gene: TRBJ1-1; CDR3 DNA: TGTGCCAGCACCTTACCTATGATCGAGCCGGACACTGAAGCTTTCTTT; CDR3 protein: CASTLPMIEPDTEAFF
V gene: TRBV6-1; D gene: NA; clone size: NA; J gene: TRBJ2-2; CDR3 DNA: TGTGCCAGCAGTCTAGGACTGTGGGAGCTGTTTTTT; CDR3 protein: CASSLGLWELFF
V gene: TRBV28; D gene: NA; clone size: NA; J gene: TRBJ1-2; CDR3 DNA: TGTGCCAGCCGCAGGCGGGACGGCTACACCTTC; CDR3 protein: CASRRRDGYTF
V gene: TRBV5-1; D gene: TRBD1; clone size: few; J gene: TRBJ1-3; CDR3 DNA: TGCGCCAGCAGCTCCGGGACAGCCTTCGGCTCTGGAAACACCATATATTTT; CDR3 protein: CASSSGTAFGSGNTIYF
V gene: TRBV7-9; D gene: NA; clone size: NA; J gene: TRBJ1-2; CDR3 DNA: TGTGCCAGCAGCTTAATGCAGACATCGCATGGCTACACCTTC; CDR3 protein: CASSLMQTSHGYTF
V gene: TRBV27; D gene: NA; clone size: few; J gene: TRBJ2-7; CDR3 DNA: TGTGCCAGCAGTCCACTAAGGGAGATCCCCTACGAGCAGTACTTC; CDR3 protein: CASSPLREIPYEQYF
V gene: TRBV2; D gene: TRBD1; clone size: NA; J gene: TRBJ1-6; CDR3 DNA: TGTGCCAGCAGGTCCCAGGGACAGTATTCACCCCTCCACTTT; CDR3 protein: CASRSQGQYSPLHF
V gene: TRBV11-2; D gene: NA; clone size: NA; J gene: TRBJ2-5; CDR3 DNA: TGTGCCAGCAGCCAAGGGGCAGGCCAGTACTTC; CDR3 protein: CASSQGAGQYF
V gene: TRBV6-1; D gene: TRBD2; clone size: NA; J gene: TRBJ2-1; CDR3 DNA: TGTGCCAGCAGTGCTCGCGGGGGGGTGGGGGACAATGAGCAGTTCTTC; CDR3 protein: CASSARGGVGDNEQFF
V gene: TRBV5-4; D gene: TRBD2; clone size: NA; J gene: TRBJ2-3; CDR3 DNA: TGTGCCAGCAGCGCGGGACTAGCGGAAATTAGCACAGATACGCAGTATTTT; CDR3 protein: CASSAGLAEISTDTQYF
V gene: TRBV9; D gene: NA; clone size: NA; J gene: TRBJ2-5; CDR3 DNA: TGTGCCAGCAGCTTTAGGGAGAGGGAGACCCAGTACTTC; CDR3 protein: CASSFRERETQYF
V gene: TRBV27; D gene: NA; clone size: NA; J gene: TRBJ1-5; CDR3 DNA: TGTGCCAGCAGTTTAATAGCAGGGCCGGTGGGTCAGCCCCAGCATTTT; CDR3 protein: CASSLIAGPVGQPQHF
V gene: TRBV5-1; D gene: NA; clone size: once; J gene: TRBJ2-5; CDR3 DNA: TGCGCCAGCAGCTCGCCCGGAACTAAAGGGAGCGGGTACCAAGAGACCCAGTACTTC; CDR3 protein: CASSSPGTKGSGYQETQYF
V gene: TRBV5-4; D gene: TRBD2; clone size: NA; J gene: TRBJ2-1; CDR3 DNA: TGTGCCAGCAGCCTCCCCCGGACTAGCGGGGGGCTCGATGAGCAGTTCTTC; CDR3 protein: CASSLPRTSGGLDEQFF
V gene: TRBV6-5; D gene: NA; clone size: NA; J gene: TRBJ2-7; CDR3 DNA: TGTGCCAGCAGTTATGGTGTGACTGGCTCCTACGAGCAGTACTTC; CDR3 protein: CASSYGVTGSYEQYF
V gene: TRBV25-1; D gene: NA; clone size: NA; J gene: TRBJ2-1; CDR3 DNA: TGTGCCAGCAGTGAATCAGGGCTAATCTACAATGAGCAGTTCTTC; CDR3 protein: CASSESGLIYNEQFF
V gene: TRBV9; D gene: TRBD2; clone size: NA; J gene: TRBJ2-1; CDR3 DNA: TGTGCCAGCGGGACTAGCGGGCGAGCATACAATGAGCAGTTCTTC; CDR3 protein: CASGTSGRAYNEQFF
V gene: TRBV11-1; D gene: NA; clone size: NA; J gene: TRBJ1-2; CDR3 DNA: TGTGCCAGCAGCTTTAACAGCGGATCTTATGGCTACACCTTC; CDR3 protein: CASSFNSGSYGYTF
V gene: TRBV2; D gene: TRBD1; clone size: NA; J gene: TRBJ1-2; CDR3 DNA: TGTGCCAGCAGCCAACCGGGACAGAACTATGGCTACACCTTC; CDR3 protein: CASSQPGQNYGYTF
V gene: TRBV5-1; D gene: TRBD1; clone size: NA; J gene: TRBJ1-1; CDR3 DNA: TGCGCCAGCAGCTTGGGGGGACAGGGCACTGAAGCTTTCTTT; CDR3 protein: CASSLGGQGTEAFF
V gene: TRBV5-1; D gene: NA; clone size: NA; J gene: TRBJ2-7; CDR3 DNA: TGCGCCAGCAGCTACACCGGGGAATCCTACGAGCAGTACTTC; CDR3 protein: CASSYTGESYEQYF
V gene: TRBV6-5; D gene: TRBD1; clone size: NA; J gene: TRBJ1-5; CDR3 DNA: TGTGCCAGCAGTGAGGACAGGGCTCAGCCCCAGCATTTT; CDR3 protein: CASSEDRAQPQHF
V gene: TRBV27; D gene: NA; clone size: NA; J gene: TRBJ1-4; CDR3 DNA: TGTGCCAGCAGTTTCTCGGGTGTCGGTGAAAAACTGTTTTTT; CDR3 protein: CASSFSGVGEKLFF
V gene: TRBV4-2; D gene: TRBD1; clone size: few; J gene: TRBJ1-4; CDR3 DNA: TGTGCCAGCAGCCAAGGGGCAGGGGGGGAAAAACTGTTTTTT; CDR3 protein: CASSQGAGGEKLFF
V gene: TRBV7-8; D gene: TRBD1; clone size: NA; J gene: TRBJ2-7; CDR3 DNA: TGTGCCAGCAGCCCCCCATGGGCAGGACAGGGGTCCTACGAGCAGTACTTC; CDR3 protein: CASSPPWAGQGSYEQYF
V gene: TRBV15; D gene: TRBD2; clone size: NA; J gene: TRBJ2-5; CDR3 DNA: TGTGCCACCAGCAGAGGGGCTAGCGGGGGAGTCGAGACCCAGTACTTC; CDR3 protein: CATSRGASGGVETQYF
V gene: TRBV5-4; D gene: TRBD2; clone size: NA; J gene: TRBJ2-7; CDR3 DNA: TGTGCCAGCAGCCCCGGGGGGACCCTCTACGAGCAGTACTTC; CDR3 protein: CASSPGGTLYEQYF
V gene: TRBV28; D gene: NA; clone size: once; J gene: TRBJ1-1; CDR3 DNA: TGTGCCAGCAGTTTATGGTTCGGGGGGAGCGGTTACTCTGAAGCTTTCTTT; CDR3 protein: CASSLWFGGSGYSEAFF
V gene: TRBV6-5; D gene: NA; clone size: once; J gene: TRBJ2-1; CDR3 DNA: TGTGCCAGCAGCCCCGACAGAAGAAATGAGCAGTTCTTC; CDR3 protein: CASSPDRRNEQFF
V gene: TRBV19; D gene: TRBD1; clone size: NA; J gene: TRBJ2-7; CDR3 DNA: TGTGCCAGTAGTATCGGAACAGGGGGTTTCGCCTACGAGCAGTACTTC; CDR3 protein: CASSIGTGGFAYEQYF
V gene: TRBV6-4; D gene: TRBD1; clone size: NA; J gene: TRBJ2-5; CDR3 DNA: TGTGCCAGCAGTGACTCGAGACAGGGAGAAGAGACCCAGTACTTC; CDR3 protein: CASSDSRQGEETQYF
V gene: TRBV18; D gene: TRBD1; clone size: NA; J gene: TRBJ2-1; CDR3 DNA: TGTGCCAGCTCATCCGGACAGGGAGGCGATGAGCAGTTCTTC; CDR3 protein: CASSSGQGGDEQFF